This is a list of T cell receptor beta chains from one sample in a study of T cell repertoires in cytomegalovirus infection. TCRdb analysed the reads with MiXCR anew, one entry per CDR3 protein. The top ten clones hold 9.5% to 15% of a sample with hundreds of thousands of distinct CDR3 sequences, about 33% of them seen once. Their antigens are not known. This specimen consisted of cultured CD8+ T cells from PBMCs, obtained from culture after CMV antigen stimulation. The receptor set was obtained from a human donor in good health (CMV status not recorded). Some clones in this sample may be carry-over from other donors' samples. CDR3s include the opening cysteine and the closing phenylalanine or tryptophan. Each record gives: CDR3 protein, CDR3 DNA, D gene, V gene, clone size, J gene. The D gene is left open where the match is weak. A row's size may be missing; if present it is once, few, many or a size class.

CDR3 protein: CSVERSPQPGQRQETQYF
CDR3 DNA: TGCAGCGTTGAACGATCCCCCCAACCGGGACAGCGCCAAGAGACCCAGTACTTC
D gene: TRBD1
V gene: TRBV29-1
clone size: -
J gene: TRBJ2-5

CDR3 protein: CASSFGTGYDGYTF
CDR3 DNA: TGTGCCAGCAGTTTCGGGACAGGTTATGATGGCTACACCTTC
D gene: TRBD1
V gene: TRBV27
clone size: few
J gene: TRBJ1-2

CDR3 protein: CASGFNRSYNEQFF
CDR3 DNA: TGTGCTAGTGGTTTTAATAGGTCCTACAATGAGCAGTTCTTC
D gene: -
V gene: TRBV12-5
clone size: -
J gene: TRBJ2-1

CDR3 protein: CASSFHTAGTGELFF
CDR3 DNA: TGTGCCAGCAGCTTTCACACGGCAGGGACCGGGGAGCTGTTTTTT
D gene: -
V gene: TRBV7-9
clone size: -
J gene: TRBJ2-2

CDR3 protein: CASSQAGITGNTIYF
CDR3 DNA: TGCGCCAGCAGCCAAGCAGGGATAACTGGAAACACCATATATTTT
D gene: -
V gene: TRBV4-1
clone size: few
J gene: TRBJ1-3

CDR3 protein: CASSPRESNSPLHF
CDR3 DNA: TGTGCCAGCAGTCCCAGGGAGAGTAATTCACCCCTCCACTTT
D gene: -
V gene: TRBV14
clone size: -
J gene: TRBJ1-6

CDR3 protein: CASSLGRGVYTNQPQHF
CDR3 DNA: TGTGCCAGCAGCTTGGGCAGGGGGGTGTATACCAATCAGCCCCAGCATTTT
D gene: TRBD1
V gene: TRBV5-4
clone size: -
J gene: TRBJ1-5

CDR3 protein: CASSPRTGVYRANYGYTF
CDR3 DNA: TGTGCCAGCAGCCCTCGGACGGGGGTGTATCGTGCTAACTATGGCTACACCTTC
D gene: -
V gene: TRBV6-5
clone size: -
J gene: TRBJ1-2

CDR3 protein: CASSLERGREQYF
CDR3 DNA: TGTGCTAGCAGCTTAGAAAGGGGACGCGAGCAGTACTTC
D gene: -
V gene: TRBV7-7
clone size: few
J gene: TRBJ2-7

CDR3 protein: CASSSSDRTGTYEQYF
CDR3 DNA: TGTGCCAGCAGCTCCTCGGACAGGACGGGAACCTACGAGCAGTACTTC
D gene: TRBD1
V gene: TRBV7-6
clone size: many
J gene: TRBJ2-7